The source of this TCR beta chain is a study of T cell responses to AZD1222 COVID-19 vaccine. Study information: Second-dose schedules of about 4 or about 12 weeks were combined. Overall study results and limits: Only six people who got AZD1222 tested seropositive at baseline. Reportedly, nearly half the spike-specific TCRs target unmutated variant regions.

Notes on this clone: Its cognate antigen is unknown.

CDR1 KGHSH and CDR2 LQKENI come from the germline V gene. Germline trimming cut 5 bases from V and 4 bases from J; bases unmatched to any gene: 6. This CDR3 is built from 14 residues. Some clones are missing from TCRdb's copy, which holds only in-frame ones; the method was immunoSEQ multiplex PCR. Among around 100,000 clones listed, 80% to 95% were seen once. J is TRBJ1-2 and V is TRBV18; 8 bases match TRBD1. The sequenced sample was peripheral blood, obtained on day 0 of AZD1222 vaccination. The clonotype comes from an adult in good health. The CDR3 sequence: CASSGQGLGYGYTF. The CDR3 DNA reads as TGTGCCAGCTCAGGACAGGGATTAGGCTATGGCTACACCTTC.